Here is one T cell receptor beta chain with its context. Its antigen remains unidentified. Within one base of it there is no much larger clone, and no base qualities were kept. Compared with germline, V lacks 6 bases and J lacks 7 bases; bases without a gene match: 5. From the cysteine up to the phenylalanine, the CDR3 has a length of 13 residues. Just CDR3 DNA is preserved here, 39 bases in frame from base 1. CDR1 and CDR2, looked up from the germline V gene, are SNHLY and FYNNEI. The cohort comprised fewer than 700 healthy bone marrow donors. At the time of sampling, every cohort member was nominally healthy, though immune exposures that went unrecorded were likely present. The donor was CMV seropositive and belonged to the group of 250 to 300 seropositive cohort members. Each donor provided a peripheral blood sample, and peripheral blood mononuclear cells were used for TCR beta sequencing. The Qiagen DNeasy Blood Extraction Kit was used to extract genomic DNA from the blood cell samples.

This sample is part of a study of cytomegalovirus exposure and HLA in healthy donors (dated by TCRdb to the late 2010s). Study-level background: In an earlier analysis of 587 of the donors, 250 to 350 Gb of sequence data and some 120 million unique TCR beta sequences from some 170 million T cells were reported. A later analysis re-analyzed previously published TCR beta repertoires from 666 donors and added high-resolution HLA genotyping to study TCR occurrence patterns. Because of strong linkage in the cohort, roughly five DR-DQ haplotypes were treated as single units for association and clustering. Rather than using new phenotypic data, the later analysis identified candidate immune exposures from TCR beta sequences and from how often those sequences occurred across donors. Along with the roughly 710-subject first cohort, a separate validation cohort of over a hundred different subjects was used. In a later genetic analysis, genome-wide SNP genotypes for about 60% of the 666 donors were used, and that subset was treated as a discovery cohort. Class I and class II HLA loci were covered by the typing at four-digit resolution. Using immunosequencing, the study profiled T cell repertoires from about 650 subjects and related those repertoires to cytomegalovirus serostatus. The study aimed to test whether signatures of past pathogen exposure could be identified by cataloging public T cell receptors. Donor age, sex, ethnicity and CMV serostatus were collected together with the repertoire data. Every repertoire in the discovery cohort had been generated on one and the same sequencing platform. The number of typed donors differed by locus: about 629-630 for A, B, C, DRB1 and DQB1; approximately 530 for DQA1; around 580 for DPA1; and some 470 for DPB1. In an earlier analysis of 587 of the donors, high-throughput TCR beta sequencing was used to judge whether each TCR beta V gene segment behaved as functional or pseudogenic. Of the approximately 400 genotyped donors, 65% to 90% were placed in the genetic ancestry cluster associated with self-reported Caucasian donors. Approximately 300 gigabases of sequencing data and tens of millions of unique TCR sequences were included in an early release covering 500 to 750 HLA-typed donors. Among some 400 genotyped donors of the cohort, an average of approximately 200,000 unique TCR beta nucleotide sequences was sequenced per donor, of which about 19% were non-productive. High-throughput TCR immunosequencing, statistical association of individual TCRs with disease status, and machine learning were combined to predict cytomegalovirus infection status.

Summary of the overall study and its limitations: A later genetic analysis reported fewer N-insertions in productive TCRs among donors in an Asian-associated ancestry cluster than the approximately 700-donor mean. A group of highly shared sequence variants was considered likely to be a technical artifact of the sequencing pipeline. A few of the identified cytomegalovirus-associated TCR beta chains were confirmed in vitro to be specific for cytomegalovirus antigens. An earlier analysis of around 600 of the donors showed that most TCR beta V segments appeared in productive rearrangements either about 90% or about 30% of the time, which broadly matched IMGT annotations. In a later analysis, about 17,000 TCR beta sequences were associated with specific HLA alleles at a false discovery rate of 0.05. A later analysis found that most CMV-associated TCR beta chains appeared HLA-restricted, with HLA associations seemingly driven largely by CMV exposure. In a later analysis, several top co-occurrence clusters were reported to appear linked to parvovirus B19, influenza, CMV and Epstein-Barr virus. A further reported finding was that TCR beta sequences accurately predicted the HLA-A and HLA-B alleles for most subjects in the first cohort. In both the original and validation cohorts, the classifier was reported to diagnose cytomegalovirus status with high specificity and sensitivity. The earlier analysis of 450 to 700 of the donors excluded approximately 17 rarely observed V segments, including chromosome 9 orphons, because counts were too low. A total of about 150 TCR beta chains were listed by the study as associated with cytomegalovirus. When HLA alleles, especially DR and DQ, strongly co-occurred, TCR associations were difficult to assign to individual alleles. Presence/absence analyses assumed roughly uniform sequencing depth across donors, an assumption that may not hold. An association between a missense DCLRE1C variant and V-gene and J-gene trimming of TCR beta chains was found in a later genetic analysis and replicated in an independent cohort. Because HLA typing was missing for some donors at each locus, association tests included only the typed subset. Immune exposure information for the cohort was limited to CMV serostatus. In a later analysis, HLA-associated TCR beta chains showed more clonal expansion and lower generation probabilities than non-associated chains that were equally common. Correlated functional status among segregating V segments might be attributable to linkage disequilibrium, but an unknown experimental factor could not be ruled out. The cohort was sequenced for TCR beta chains only, and without alpha or paired-chain data the features that could be detected were limited. Some IMGT-functional V segments, including TRBV6-2 and TRBV6-3, could not be told apart with the 87-base-pair reads, so those segments were excluded. Across donors, most TCR sequences were observed very rarely, whereas some public TCRs were present in many individuals. A later analysis found that TCR association rates varied across HLA loci, with DRB1 alleles showing the most associated TCRs and HLA-C alleles the fewest. According to the authors, the approach could potentially be generalized to other disease states and immunological phenotypes.

The library was made by the immunoSEQ multiplex PCR assay. For the multiplex PCR, a mixture combining 60 forward primers for TCR Vbeta segments and 13 reverse primers for TCR Jbeta segments was used. The CDR3 region of rearranged TCR beta genes was amplified from genomic DNA by a multiplex PCR assay. On the Illumina HiSeq System, the amplified TCR beta libraries were sequenced as 87-base-pair reads. The paper's processing steps were these. Across the 500 to 750 repertoires, a later analysis counted 75 million to 90 million unique TCR beta chains, around 11 million of which were shared by at least two donors. Raw reads were error-corrected and collapsed into unique sequences with a nearest-neighbor algorithm that merged closely related sequences to remove PCR and sequencing errors. Alignment of CDR3 sequences to IMGT reference sequences was used to assign V, D and J gene segments. Each retained sequence needed at least a six-nucleotide match to both a V gene segment and a J gene segment. A rearrangement counted as productive if the CDR3 had no stop codons and remained in frame with V and J, and every other rearrangement counted as non-productive. Following IMGT convention, CDR3 was defined as the stretch from the second conserved V-encoded cysteine up to the conserved J-encoded phenylalanine. Sequences without an unambiguous match to a single V gene segment were excluded from the earlier analysis of about 630 of the donors. In an earlier analysis of a few hundred of the donors, V segments were called functional above 56.7% productive rearrangements and were called segregating when the between-donor standard deviation exceeded 5%. A statistical classification framework was built to diagnose cytomegalovirus status from the catalog of TCR beta chain sequences. In a later analysis, V and J genes were assigned by comparing TCR nucleotide sequences against IMGT/GENE-DB human TR gene sequences. A later analysis assigned CDR3 sequences and most-parsimonious VDJ recombination scenarios with the TCRdist pipeline. In a later analysis, each TCR beta chain was defined by its CDR3 amino acid sequence together with its V-gene family, and reads without a unique V-gene family were excluded. In a later analysis, fewer than 650 highly shared, low-generation-probability nucleotide sequences were removed to address suspected cross-contamination and a sequencing artifact. A later analysis calculated a clonal expansion index for each public chain from normalized within-repertoire ranks of inferred template counts. Generation probabilities in a later analysis came from a VDJ recombination model fitted to out-of-frame rearrangements, and those results were checked against IGoR. A later analysis scored TCR-TCR, TCR-HLA and TCR-CMV co-occurrence with hypergeometric tests, applying a repertoire-size bias correction to TCR pairs. To estimate false discovery rates, a later analysis permuted the HLA or CMV assignments 20 times. In a later analysis, co-occurring TCRs were grouped using DBSCAN, and TCRdist sequence similarity was added for clustering within HLA-allele-positive subsets. Repertoires with fewer than 30,000 or more than 120,000 public chains, plus five repertoires with anomalous nucleotide sharing, were excluded from co-occurrence clustering. The source is immuneACCESS, and TCRdb retained only in-frame sequences with V and J called. Part of the clones is not carried over; for the studies checked, unresolved V genes explain less than half of this, and the remainder is unexplained. That table furnishes V, J and clone size, whereas the DNA furnished D and trimming. The sample table records about 120,000 clones; around four fifths of these occur just once. The top ten hold over 25% of the sample.

The chain is assembled from TRBV2 and TRBJ2-2; the central 7 bases match TRBD1. This receptor was taken from a man in his 60s in good health and CMV-seropositive. Specimen: PBMCs. The sequenced DNA is TGTGCCAGCAGGGGACAGTTGGGCGGGGAGCTGTTTTTT. Its protein is CASRGQLGGELFF. Reference TRBV2 and TRBJ2-2 genes cover what lies past the CDR3, so the full variable domain is EPEVTQTPSHQVTQMGQEVILRCVPISNHLYFYWYRQILGQKVEFLVSFYNNEISEKSEIFDDQFSVERPDGSNFTLKIRSTKLEDSAMYFCASRGQLGGELFFGEGSRLTVL.